The present entry profiles one T cell receptor (beta chain) with its context. What it recognizes is unknown. PCR employed 60 Vbeta and 13 Jbeta primers. Original analysis: Later work found 80 million or so unique TCR beta chains, with 10 million to 14 million shared. Sequenced by immunoSEQ multiplex PCR; TCRdb stores in-frame clones only, minus some. The DNA gave D and trimming, while V, J and clone size come from that table. The table for this sample gives fewer than 150,000 clones. This record comes from a study of cytomegalovirus exposure and HLA in healthy donors. The V and J ends lost 4 bases and 7 bases respectively, with 16 bases between them. CDR3 length: 14 amino acids. The germline V gene encodes CDR1 SQVTM and CDR2 ANQGSEA. General study findings and limits: Later analysis associated a missense DCLRE1C variant with TCR beta V- and J-gene trimming. Earlier analysis found most TCR beta V segments productive about 90% or about 30% of the time.

The specimen was PBMCs. The J gene is TRBJ1-4, the V gene TRBV29-1; D may be TRBD1 (6 bases). The sequence was obtained from a man aged 35 to 55 in good health and CMV-seronegative. The CDR3 DNA follows: TGCAGCGTTGCAGTAACAGGGATCGGTGAAAAACTGTTTTTT. Its translation: CSVAVTGIGEKLFF.